The clone carrying this T cell receptor (beta chain) appeared many times. This sample is drawn from a study of blood T cell repertoires in COVID-19. The wider study: Samples representing acute and convalescent COVID-19 were sourced from the United States, Italy and Spain.

Germline V lookup: CDR1 MNHEY, CDR2 SMNVEV (reference sequence). Trimming shortened V by 6 bases and J by 2 bases, and 15 bases separated the two germline ends. The CDR3 sequence is 15 residues long. Per the original methods: Scientists estimated how many nucleated cells there were by amplifying reference gene primers. Here immunoSEQ multiplex PCR was the method, and the copy in TCRdb shows in-frame clones only, minus some. The DNA gave D and trimming, while V, J and clone size come from that table. Here the sample spans some 100,000 clones, more than 60% being singletons. V gene TRBV27 combines with J gene TRBJ2-3, with D unclear. The TCR was taken from a man aged 50 or older with acute or convalescent COVID-19. Sequences were obtained from peripheral blood. The CDR3 sequence: CASSLWAKYTDTQYF. The CDR3 DNA reads as TGTGCCAGCAGCCTTTGGGCGAAATACACAGATACGCAGTATTTT.